The T cell receptor (beta chain) under discussion was sequenced for a study of OX40 agonist ivuxolimab in advanced cancers. Turning to the study itself: In this trial design, patients received ivuxolimab intravenously at 0.01 to 10 mg/kg every 2 weeks. Those enrolled were 82.7% male, with a mean age of roughly 62 years and ages from about 20 to 90. Overall study results and limits: At doses 0.1 to 3.0 mg/kg, CD4+ and CD8+ clones expanded.

Measured with immunoSEQ multiplex PCR; TCRdb has only the in-frame clones, and not every one. The sample gives around 78,000 clones, about nine tenths of which show up once; just under 0.25% is in the top ten. On this clone itself: Its antigen is undetermined. An end of the junction differs from the germline gene, which may be a read error.

This CDR3 is built from 14 residues. Germline CDR1 and CDR2: MDHEN and SYDVKM. This chain connects TRBV28 to TRBJ2-3; D unclear. The input for sequencing was CD4+ or CD8+ T cells sorted from blood, taken in a trial of the OX40 agonist ivuxolimab. The receptor was isolated from an adult with an advanced solid tumor such as melanoma, head and neck, liver or kidney cancer. The DNA of the CDR3 is TGTGCCAGCAGTTTATGGGAACTATCTCAAGCGAGTGATTTT. Amino acid sequence: CASSLWELSQASDF. Looking up the rest from reference TRBV28 and TRBJ2-3 gives the full variable domain: DVKVTQSSRYLVKRTGEKVFLECVQDMDHENMFWYRQDPGLGLRLIYFSYDVKMKEKGDIPEGYSVSREKKERFSLILESASTNQTSMYLCASSLWELSQASDFGPGTRLTVL.